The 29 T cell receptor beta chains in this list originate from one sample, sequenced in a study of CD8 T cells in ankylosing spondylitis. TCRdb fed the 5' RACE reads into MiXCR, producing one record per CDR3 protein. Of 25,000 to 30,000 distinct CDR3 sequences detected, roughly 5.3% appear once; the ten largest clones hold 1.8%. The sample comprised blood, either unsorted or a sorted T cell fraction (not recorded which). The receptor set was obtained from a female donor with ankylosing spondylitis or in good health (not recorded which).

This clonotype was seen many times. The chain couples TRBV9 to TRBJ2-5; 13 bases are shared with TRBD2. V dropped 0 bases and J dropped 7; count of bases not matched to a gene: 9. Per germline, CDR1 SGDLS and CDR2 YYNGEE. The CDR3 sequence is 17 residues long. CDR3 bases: TGTGCCAGCAGCGTAGCTACCGGGACTAGCGGGATCGTGACCCAGTACTTC. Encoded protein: CASSVATGTSGIVTQYF.

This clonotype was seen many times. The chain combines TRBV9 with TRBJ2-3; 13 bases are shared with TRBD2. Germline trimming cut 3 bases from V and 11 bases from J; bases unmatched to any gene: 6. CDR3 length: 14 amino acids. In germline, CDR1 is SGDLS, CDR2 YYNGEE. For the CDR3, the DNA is TGTGCCAGCAGCGCCGGGACTAGCGGGAAGCTGCAGTATTTT. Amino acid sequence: CASSAGTSGKLQYF.

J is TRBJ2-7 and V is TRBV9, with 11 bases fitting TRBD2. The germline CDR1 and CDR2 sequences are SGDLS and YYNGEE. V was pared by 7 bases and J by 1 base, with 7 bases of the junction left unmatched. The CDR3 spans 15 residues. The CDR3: CASAVGTSGSYEQYF. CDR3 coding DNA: TGTGCCAGCGCTGTCGGGACTAGCGGATCCTACGAGCAGTACTTC.

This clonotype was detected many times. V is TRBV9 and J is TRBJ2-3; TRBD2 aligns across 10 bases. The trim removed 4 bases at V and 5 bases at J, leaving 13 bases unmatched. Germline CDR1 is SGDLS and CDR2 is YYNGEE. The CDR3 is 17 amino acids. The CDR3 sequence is CASSSPGERGGLDTQYF. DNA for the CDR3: TGTGCCAGCAGCTCCCCCGGGGAGCGGGGGGGCCTAGATACGCAGTATTTT.

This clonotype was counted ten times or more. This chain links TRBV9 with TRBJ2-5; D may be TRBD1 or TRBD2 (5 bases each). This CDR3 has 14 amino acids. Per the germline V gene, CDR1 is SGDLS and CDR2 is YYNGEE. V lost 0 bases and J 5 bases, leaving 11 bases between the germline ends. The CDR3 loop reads CASSVGGNFETQYF. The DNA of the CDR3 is TGTGCCAGCAGCGTAGGGGGGAACTTCGAGACCCAGTACTTC.

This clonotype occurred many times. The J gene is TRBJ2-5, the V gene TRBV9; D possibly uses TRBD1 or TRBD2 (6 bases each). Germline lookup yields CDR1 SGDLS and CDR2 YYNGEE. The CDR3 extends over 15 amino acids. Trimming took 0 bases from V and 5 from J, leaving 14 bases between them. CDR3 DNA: TGTGCCAGCAGCGTAGCGGGGGCCGAGGGGGAGACCCAGTACTTC. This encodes CASSVAGAEGETQYF.

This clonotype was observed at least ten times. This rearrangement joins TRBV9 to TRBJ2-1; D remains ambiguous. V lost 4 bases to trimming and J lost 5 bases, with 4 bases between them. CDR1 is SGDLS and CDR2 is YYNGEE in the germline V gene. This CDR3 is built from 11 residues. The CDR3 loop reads CASSLDNEQFF. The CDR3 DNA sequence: TGTGCCAGCAGCTTAGACAATGAGCAGTTCTTC.

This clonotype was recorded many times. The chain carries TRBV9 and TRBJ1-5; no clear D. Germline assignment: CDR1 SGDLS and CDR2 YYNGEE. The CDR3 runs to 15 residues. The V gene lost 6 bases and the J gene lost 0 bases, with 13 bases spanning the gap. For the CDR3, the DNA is TGTGCCAGCACCCGAGATCCTGATAGCAATCAGCCCCAGCATTTT. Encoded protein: CASTRDPDSNQPQHF.

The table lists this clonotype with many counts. The CDR3 sequence is CASSPLPGTSRSYEQYF. CDR3 sequence (DNA): TGTGCCAGCAGTCCTCTTCCAGGGACTAGTCGGTCCTACGAGCAGTACTTC. The rearrangement uses TRBV9 and TRBJ2-7, with 8 nucleotides matching TRBD2. Germline CDR1 reads SGDLS; CDR2 reads YYNGEE. The CDR3 spans 17 residues. With 5 bases clipped from V and 1 base from J, the junction kept 14 bases outside the gene matches.

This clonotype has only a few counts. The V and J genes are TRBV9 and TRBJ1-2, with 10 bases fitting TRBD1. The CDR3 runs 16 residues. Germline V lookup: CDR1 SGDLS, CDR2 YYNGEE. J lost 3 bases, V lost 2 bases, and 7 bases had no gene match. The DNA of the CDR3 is TGTGCCAGCAGCGTTCTAGGGACAGGGGCCCACTATGGCTACACCTTC. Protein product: CASSVLGTGAHYGYTF.

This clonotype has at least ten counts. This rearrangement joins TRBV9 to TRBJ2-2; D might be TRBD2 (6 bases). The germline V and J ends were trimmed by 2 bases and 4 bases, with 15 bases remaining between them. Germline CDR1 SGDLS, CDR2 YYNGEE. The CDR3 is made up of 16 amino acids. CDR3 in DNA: TGTGCCAGCAGCGTTAATCCTAGCGCGGGCACCGGGGAGCTGTTTTTT. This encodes CASSVNPSAGTGELFF.

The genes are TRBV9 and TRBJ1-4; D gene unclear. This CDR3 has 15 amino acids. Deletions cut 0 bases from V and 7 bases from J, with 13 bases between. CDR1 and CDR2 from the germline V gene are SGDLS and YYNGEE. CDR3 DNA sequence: TGTGCCAGCAGCGTAGCCGGGAATAACGGTGAAAAACTGTTTTTT. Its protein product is CASSVAGNNGEKLFF.

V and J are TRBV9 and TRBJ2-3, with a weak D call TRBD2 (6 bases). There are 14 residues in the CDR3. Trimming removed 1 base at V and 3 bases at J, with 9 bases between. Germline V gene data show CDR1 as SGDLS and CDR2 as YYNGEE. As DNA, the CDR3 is TGTGCCAGCAGCGTATCGGCGGGAACAGATACGCAGTATTTT. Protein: CASSVSAGTDTQYF.

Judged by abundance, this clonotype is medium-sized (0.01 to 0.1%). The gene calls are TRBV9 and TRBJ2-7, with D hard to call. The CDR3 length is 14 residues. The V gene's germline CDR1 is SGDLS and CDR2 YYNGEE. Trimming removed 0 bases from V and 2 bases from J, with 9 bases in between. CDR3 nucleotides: TGTGCCAGCAGCGTAGATGTCGGACCCTACGAGCAGTACTTC. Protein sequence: CASSVDVGPYEQYF.

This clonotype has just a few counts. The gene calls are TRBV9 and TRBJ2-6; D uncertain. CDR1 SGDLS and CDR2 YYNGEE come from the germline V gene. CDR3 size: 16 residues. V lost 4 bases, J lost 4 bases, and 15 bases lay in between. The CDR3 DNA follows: TGTGCCAGCAGCTTCGGACCGGGCCCCGGGGCCAACGTCCTGACTTTC. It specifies CASSFGPGPGANVLTF.

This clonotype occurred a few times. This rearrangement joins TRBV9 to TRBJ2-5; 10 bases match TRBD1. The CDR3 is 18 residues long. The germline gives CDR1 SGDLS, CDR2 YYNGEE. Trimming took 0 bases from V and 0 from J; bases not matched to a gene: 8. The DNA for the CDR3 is TGTGCCAGCAGCGTAGCTACATCGACAGGGGGCTACCAAGAGACCCAGTACTTC. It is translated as CASSVATSTGGYQETQYF.

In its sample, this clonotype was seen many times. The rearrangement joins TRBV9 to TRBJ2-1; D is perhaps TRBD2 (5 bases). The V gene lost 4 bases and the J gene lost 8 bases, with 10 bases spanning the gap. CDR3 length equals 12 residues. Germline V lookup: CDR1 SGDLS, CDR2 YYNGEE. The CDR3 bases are TGTGCCAGCAGCCGGCTAGCCCATGAGCAGTTCTTC. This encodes CASSRLAHEQFF.

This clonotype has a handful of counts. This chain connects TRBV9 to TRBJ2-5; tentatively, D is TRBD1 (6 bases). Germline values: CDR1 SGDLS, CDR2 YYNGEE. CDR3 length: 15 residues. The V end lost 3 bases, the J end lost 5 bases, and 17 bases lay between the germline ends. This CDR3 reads CASSATGRQEETQYF. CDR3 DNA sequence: TGTGCCAGCAGCGCGACAGGTCGCCAGGAGGAGACCCAGTACTTC.

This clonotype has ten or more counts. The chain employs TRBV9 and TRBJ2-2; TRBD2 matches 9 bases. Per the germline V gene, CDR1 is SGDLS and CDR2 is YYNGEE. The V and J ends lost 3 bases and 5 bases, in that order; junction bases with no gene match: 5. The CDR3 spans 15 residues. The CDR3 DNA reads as TGTGCCAGCAGCGAAACTAGCGGGTATACCGGGGAGCTGTTTTTT. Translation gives CASSETSGYTGELFF.

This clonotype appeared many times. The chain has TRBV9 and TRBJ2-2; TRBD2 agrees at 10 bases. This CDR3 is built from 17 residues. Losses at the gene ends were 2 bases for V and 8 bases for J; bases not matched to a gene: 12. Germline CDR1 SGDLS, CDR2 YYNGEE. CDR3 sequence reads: CASSVSAGGPGGGELFF. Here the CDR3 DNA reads TGTGCCAGCAGCGTTTCAGCGGGAGGGCCTGGTGGGGGGGAGCTGTTTTTT.

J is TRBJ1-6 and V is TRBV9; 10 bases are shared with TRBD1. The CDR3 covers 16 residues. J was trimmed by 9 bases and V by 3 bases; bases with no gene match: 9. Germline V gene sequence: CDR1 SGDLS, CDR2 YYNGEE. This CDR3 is CASSGMTGGGGSPLHF. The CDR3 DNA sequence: TGTGCCAGCAGCGGGATGACAGGGGGCGGCGGTTCACCCCTCCACTTT.

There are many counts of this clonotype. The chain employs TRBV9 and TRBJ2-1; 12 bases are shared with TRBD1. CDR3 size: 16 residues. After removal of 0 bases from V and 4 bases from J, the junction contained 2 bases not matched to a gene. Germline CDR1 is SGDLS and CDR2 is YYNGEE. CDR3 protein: CASSVAGQGAYNEQFF. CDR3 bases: TGTGCCAGCAGCGTAGCGGGACAGGGGGCTTACAATGAGCAGTTCTTC.

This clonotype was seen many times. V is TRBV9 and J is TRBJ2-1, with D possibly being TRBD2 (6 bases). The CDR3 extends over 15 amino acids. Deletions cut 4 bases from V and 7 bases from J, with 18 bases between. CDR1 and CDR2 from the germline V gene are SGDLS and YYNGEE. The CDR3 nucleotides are TGTGCCAGCAGCCCCGCCGGGACTCACCGTAATGAGCAGTTCTTC. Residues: CASSPAGTHRNEQFF.

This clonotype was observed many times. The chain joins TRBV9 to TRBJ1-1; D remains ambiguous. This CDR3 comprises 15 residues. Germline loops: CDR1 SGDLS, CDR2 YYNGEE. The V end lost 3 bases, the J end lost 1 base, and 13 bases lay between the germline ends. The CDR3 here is CASSEYSLQNTEAFF. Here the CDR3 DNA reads TGTGCCAGCAGCGAATACAGTTTACAGAACACTGAAGCTTTCTTT.

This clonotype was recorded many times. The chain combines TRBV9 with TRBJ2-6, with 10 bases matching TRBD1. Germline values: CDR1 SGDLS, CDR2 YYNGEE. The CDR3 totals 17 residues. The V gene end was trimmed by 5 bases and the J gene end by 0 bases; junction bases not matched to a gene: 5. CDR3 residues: CASRGQGVISGANVLTF. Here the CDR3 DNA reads TGTGCCAGCAGAGGACAGGGGGTAATCTCTGGGGCCAACGTCCTGACTTTC. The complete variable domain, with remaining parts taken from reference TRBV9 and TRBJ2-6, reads DSGVTQTPKHLITATGQRVTLRCSPRSGDLSVYWYQQSLDQGLQFLIQYYNGEERAKGNILERFSAQQFPDLHSELNLSSLELGDSALYFCASRGQGVISGANVLTFGAGSRLTVL.

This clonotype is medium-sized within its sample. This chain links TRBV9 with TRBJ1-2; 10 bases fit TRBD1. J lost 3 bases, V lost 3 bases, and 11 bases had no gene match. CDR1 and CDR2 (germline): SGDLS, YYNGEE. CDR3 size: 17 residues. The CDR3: CASSEDSDRGEYYGYTF. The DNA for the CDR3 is TGTGCCAGCAGCGAGGACTCGGACAGGGGGGAATACTATGGCTACACCTTC.

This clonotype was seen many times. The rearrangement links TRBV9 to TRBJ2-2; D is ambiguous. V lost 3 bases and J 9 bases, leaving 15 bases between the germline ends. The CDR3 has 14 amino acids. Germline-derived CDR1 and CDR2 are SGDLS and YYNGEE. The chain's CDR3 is CASSARTPSRELFF. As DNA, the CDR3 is TGTGCCAGCAGCGCCCGGACCCCCAGCCGGGAGCTGTTTTTT.

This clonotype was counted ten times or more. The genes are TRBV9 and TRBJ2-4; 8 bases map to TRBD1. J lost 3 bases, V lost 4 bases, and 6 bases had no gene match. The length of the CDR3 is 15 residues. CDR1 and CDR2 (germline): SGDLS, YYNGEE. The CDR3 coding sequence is TGTGCCAGCAGCTCATCAGGGGGCGGCAAAAACATTCAGTACTTC. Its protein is CASSSSGGGKNIQYF. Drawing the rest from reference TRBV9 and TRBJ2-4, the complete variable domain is DSGVTQTPKHLITATGQRVTLRCSPRSGDLSVYWYQQSLDQGLQFLIQYYNGEERAKGNILERFSAQQFPDLHSELNLSSLELGDSALYFCASSSSGGGKNIQYFGAGTRLSVL.

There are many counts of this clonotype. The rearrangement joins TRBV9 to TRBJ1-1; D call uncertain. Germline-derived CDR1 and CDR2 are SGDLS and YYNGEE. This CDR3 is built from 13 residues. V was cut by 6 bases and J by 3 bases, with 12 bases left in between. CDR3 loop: CASNKWGDTEAFF. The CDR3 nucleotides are TGTGCCAGCAATAAGTGGGGTGACACTGAAGCTTTCTTT.